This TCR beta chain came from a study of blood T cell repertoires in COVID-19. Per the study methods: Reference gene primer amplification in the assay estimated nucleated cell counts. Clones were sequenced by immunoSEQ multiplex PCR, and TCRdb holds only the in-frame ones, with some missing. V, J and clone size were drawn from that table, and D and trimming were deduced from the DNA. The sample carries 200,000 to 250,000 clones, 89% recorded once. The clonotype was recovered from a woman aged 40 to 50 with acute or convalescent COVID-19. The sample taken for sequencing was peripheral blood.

The CDR3 DNA reads TGTGCCAGCTCACCCTACAGGGAAGGAAACACCATATATTTT. Translating it yields CASSPYREGNTIYF. The gene calls are TRBV18 and TRBJ1-3, with a weak D call TRBD1 (6 bases). Trimming took off 3 bases at V and 4 bases at J, with 10 bases between the two ends. Germline V gene sequence: CDR1 KGHSH, CDR2 LQKENI. The CDR3 spans 14 residues.